These 27 T cell receptor beta chains share one sample of origin, sequenced in a study of human T cells and chemical hapten exposure. Via MiXCR, TCRdb re-called the RACE reads, giving one row per CDR3 protein. This table has about 400,000 distinct CDR3 sequences, around 6% appearing once. As for time point: patch test 2, 6 weeks after DPC sensitization. This sample's treatment: therapeutic diphenylcyclopropenone sensitization with weekly scalp DPC. Sequencing was performed on whole blood, taken in connection with sensitization to the hapten diphenylcyclopropenone (DPC). These receptor sequences come from a woman aged 18-29 years with alopecia areata. Some clones in this sample may be carry-over from other donors' samples.

This clonotype has just a few counts. CDR3 nucleotide sequence: TGCAGTGCTAGCCATGGGGGCAAAAACAATCAGCCCCAGCATTTT. This encodes CSASHGGKNNQPQHF. The rearrangement joins TRBV20-1 to TRBJ1-5; perhaps TRBD1 as D (6 bases). CDR1 is DFQATT and CDR2 is SNEGSKA in the germline V gene (reference sequence). Deletions cut 3 bases from V and 3 bases from J, with 15 bases between. The CDR3 extends over 15 amino acids.

The sample holds a few counts of this clonotype. The genes are TRBV9 and TRBJ2-1; TRBD2 aligns across 13 bases. Germline CDR1 reads SGDLS; CDR2 reads YYNGEE. The V gene end was trimmed by 0 bases and the J gene end by 7 bases; junction bases not matched to a gene: 4. The CDR3 runs to 16 residues. DNA for the CDR3: TGTGCCAGCAGCGTAGCTTGGACTAGCGGGGGTAATGAGCAGTTCTTC. Its protein is CASSVAWTSGGNEQFF.

This clonotype was seen many times. The chain uses TRBV5-1 and TRBJ1-6; D unclear. Germline CDR1 reads SGHRS; CDR2 reads YFSETQ. Trimming took 1 base from V and 5 from J, leaving 10 bases between them. This CDR3 is 15 amino acids long. Written as DNA, the CDR3 is TGCGCCAGCAGCTTGTACGGCAGCAATAATTCACCCCTCCACTTT. Translated: CASSLYGSNNSPLHF.

V is TRBV6-6 and J is TRBJ2-5, with D maybe TRBD2 (5 bases). Germline V gene sequence: CDR1 MNHNY, CDR2 SVGAGI (reference sequence). The germline V and J ends were trimmed by 7 bases and 2 bases, with 5 bases remaining between them. This CDR3 has 11 residues. The CDR3 is CASKRQETQYF. CDR3 nucleotide sequence: TGTGCCAGCAAGCGGCAAGAGACCCAGTACTTC.

This clonotype was detected a few times. This chain links TRBV4-1 with TRBJ1-3, with D unclear. In germline, CDR1 is MGHRA, CDR2 YSYEKL. The CDR3 extends over 17 amino acids. V gave up 0 bases and J gave up 0 bases, with 12 bases separating them. CDR3 in amino acids: CASSQEWIPSSGNTIYF. The CDR3 DNA follows: TGCGCCAGCAGCCAAGAGTGGATCCCTAGCTCTGGAAACACCATATATTTT.

V gene TRBV5-1 combines with J gene TRBJ2-7; D possibly corresponds to TRBD2 (6 bases). The CDR3 extends over 14 amino acids. Germline V lookup: CDR1 SGHRS, CDR2 YFSETQ. Trimming took off 7 bases at V and 1 base at J, with 15 bases between the two ends. The CDR3 loop reads CASSVGGPSYEQYF. CDR3 nucleotides: TGCGCCAGCTCCGTGGGGGGTCCTTCCTACGAGCAGTACTTC.

In its sample, this clonotype was seen many times. V and J are TRBV6-2 or TRBV6-3 and TRBJ1-5; TRBD1 aligns across 7 bases. Germline V lookup: CDR1 MNHEY, CDR2 SVGEGT. The J segment lost 4 bases and the V segment lost 6 bases, leaving 3 bases of the junction unmatched. The CDR3 extends over 13 amino acids. CDR3 nucleotides: TGTGCCAGCAGCGACAGGGTAAATCAGCCCCAGCATTTT. Its translation is CASSDRVNQPQHF.

The chain is built from TRBV18 and TRBJ1-2; D gene unclear. The V end was cut by 2 bases, the J end by 6 bases, with 13 bases between. The germline CDR1 and CDR2 sequences are KGHSH and LQKENI. This CDR3 has 14 amino acids. The CDR3 coding sequence is TGTGCCAGCTCACCAGGGCGCCCTAGCAATGGCTACACCTTC. It codes for CASSPGRPSNGYTF.

This clonotype has at least ten counts. V gene TRBV7-2 combines with J gene TRBJ1-1; D might be TRBD1 (5 bases). The CDR3 has 16 residues. Deletions cut 4 bases from V and 0 bases from J, with 15 bases between. CDR1 and CDR2 from the germline V gene are SGHTA and FQGNSA. CDR3 residues: CASSSSGSSVNTEAFF. The CDR3 DNA reads as TGTGCCAGCAGCTCCTCAGGGAGCTCGGTGAACACTGAAGCTTTCTTT.

This clonotype was detected many times. The chain joins TRBV2 to TRBJ2-2; D possibly corresponds to TRBD2 (5 bases). The CDR3 spans 15 residues. CDR1 is SNHLY and CDR2 is FYNNEI in the germline V gene. V lost 6 bases and J lost 0, with 11 bases in between. The CDR3 DNA is TGTGCCAGCAGAACGGACTTTTCGAACACCGGGGAGCTGTTTTTT. Translating it yields CASRTDFSNTGELFF.

Ten or more counts support this clonotype. This chain joins TRBV15 and TRBJ2-3; possibly TRBD2 for D (5 bases). The CDR3 covers 14 residues. Germline CDR1 and CDR2: LNHNV and YYDKDF (reference sequence). Trimming shortened V by 5 bases and J by 5 bases, and 14 bases separated the two germline ends. This chain's CDR3 is CATSSWRAEDTQYF. The CDR3 coding sequence is TGTGCCACCAGCTCGTGGCGGGCTGAAGATACGCAGTATTTT.

This clonotype has more than one count but fewer than ten. The rearrangement joins TRBV20-1 to TRBJ2-3, with 10 nucleotides matching TRBD2. The CDR3 extends over 16 amino acids. Germline lookup yields CDR1 DFQATT and CDR2 SNEGSKA (reference sequence). Trimming removed 6 bases from V and 6 bases from J; junction bases left unmatched: 15. In DNA, the CDR3 is TGCAGTGCAGCCCCCCAACTAGCGGGGACCTGGGATACGCAGTATTTT. It encodes CSAAPQLAGTWDTQYF.

Only a few counts were recorded for this clonotype. This rearrangement joins TRBV7-8 to TRBJ1-2; a possible D gene is TRBD1 (6 bases). The germline V gene encodes CDR1 SGHVS and CDR2 FQNEAQ. CDR3 length: 15 residues. Trimming shortened V by 6 bases and J by 8 bases, and 22 bases separated the two germline ends. As DNA, the CDR3 is TGTGCCAGCAGTCTCGAGGGGGACGGATGGGGCGGCTACACCTTC. Translating gives CASSLEGDGWGGYTF. Variable domain in full (rest from reference TRBV7-8 and TRBJ1-2): GAGVSQSPRYKVAKRGQDVALRCDPISGHVSLFWYQQALGQGPEFLTYFQNEAQLDKSGLPSDRFFAERPEGSVSTLKIQRTQQEDSAVYLCASSLEGDGWGGYTFGSGTRLTVV.

This clonotype has at least ten counts. This chain links TRBV7-6 with TRBJ2-3; tentative D call: TRBD2 (6 bases). The V gene's germline CDR1 is SGHVS and CDR2 FNYEAQ. This CDR3 region has 16 residues. V dropped 5 bases and J dropped 1 base, with 16 bases sitting between them. CDR3 loop: CASSPWEVDGTDTQYF. The DNA of the CDR3 is TGTGCCAGCAGCCCATGGGAGGTCGATGGCACAGATACGCAGTATTTT.

The V call is TRBV9, the J call TRBJ2-1, with D possibly being TRBD1 or TRBD2 (5 bases each). Germline V gives CDR1 SGDLS, CDR2 YYNGEE. Between the trimmed V and J ends, which lost 4 bases and 9 bases, there was a span of 23 bases. The CDR3 spans 16 residues. CDR3 sequence reads: CASSSSIGGEGREQFF. In nucleotides, the CDR3 is TGTGCCAGCAGCTCAAGTATTGGGGGAGAGGGTCGTGAGCAGTTCTTC.

This clonotype showed up just a few times. The gene calls are TRBV7-9 and TRBJ1-2, with D unclear. The CDR3 is made up of 14 amino acids. Trimming cost V 5 bases and J 1 base, with 11 bases left between them. In germline, CDR1 is SEHNR, CDR2 FQNEAQ (reference sequence). This CDR3 is CASSQALFNYGYTF. The CDR3 bases are TGTGCCAGCAGCCAAGCGCTCTTTAACTATGGCTACACCTTC.

V gene TRBV3-1 combines with J gene TRBJ2-3, with D possibly being TRBD1 (5 bases). The CDR3 spans 14 residues. V dropped 0 bases and J dropped 5 bases, with 9 bases sitting between them. Germline assignment: CDR1 LGHDT and CDR2 YNNKEL (reference sequence). In DNA, the CDR3 is TGTGCCAGCAGCCAAGATTGGGGCCGAGATACGCAGTATTTT. Protein sequence: CASSQDWGRDTQYF.

CDR3 sequence: CASSLRDRGGYTF. The CDR3 coding sequence is TGTGCCAGCAGCCTCCGGGACAGAGGCGGCTACACCTTC. The rearrangement links TRBV12-3 or TRBV12-4 to TRBJ1-2; 7 nucleotides agree with TRBD1. CDR3 length equals 13 residues. The V gene end was trimmed by 6 bases and the J gene end by 8 bases; junction bases not matched to a gene: 9.

The V call is TRBV27, the J call TRBJ2-1; 10 positions match TRBD2. Germline trimming cut 5 bases from V and 3 bases from J; bases unmatched to any gene: 4. The CDR3 spans 15 residues. The germline CDR1 and CDR2 sequences are MNHEY and SMNVEV (reference sequence). The CDR3 bases are TGTGCCAGCAGTGATAGCGGGGGGTTCTACAATGAGCAGTTCTTC. Translated, it gives CASSDSGGFYNEQFF.

This clonotype was picked up a small number of times. The chain uses TRBV5-1 and TRBJ2-2, with D perhaps matching TRBD2 (5 bases). This CDR3 has 14 residues. CDR1 and CDR2 from the germline V gene are SGHRS and YFSETQ. Trimming stripped 2 bases from V and 4 bases from J, with 9 bases between. The DNA for the CDR3 is TGCGCCAGCAGCTTTGAGGGAAGCACCGGGGAGCTGTTTTTT. Amino acid sequence: CASSFEGSTGELFF.

Ten or more counts support this clonotype. V and J are TRBV12-3 or TRBV12-4 and TRBJ1-4; no clear D gene. V was cut by 8 bases and J by 2 bases, with 15 bases left in between. The CDR3 has 15 amino acids. CDR3 in amino acids: CASRSPKGTNEKLFF. The CDR3 coding sequence is TGTGCCAGCCGAAGTCCGAAGGGCACTAATGAAAAACTGTTTTTT.

In its sample, this clonotype was seen many times. The rearrangement links TRBV10-3 to TRBJ2-3, with 10 bases matching TRBD2. J lost 2 bases, V lost 7 bases, and 3 bases had no gene match. Per germline, CDR1 ENHRY and CDR2 SYGVKD. This CDR3 contains 14 residues. The CDR3 is CAIKSGGDTDTQYF. The CDR3 DNA sequence: TGTGCCATCAAGAGCGGGGGGGACACAGATACGCAGTATTTT.

This clonotype has ten or more counts. The V and J genes are TRBV5-1 and TRBJ2-3, with D uncertain. The CDR3 totals 17 residues. CDR1 SGHRS and CDR2 YFSETQ come from the germline V gene. Trimming removed 4 bases at V and 0 bases at J, with 18 bases between. CDR3 sequence (DNA): TGCGCCAGCAGCCGACGGACGGCAGCGACTAGCACAGATACGCAGTATTTT. This translates into CASSRRTAATSTDTQYF.

This clonotype has just a few counts. The CDR3 DNA sequence: TGCGCCAGCAGCTCGACGGGACAGGTCAGAGAGACCCAGTACTTC. It codes for CASSSTGQVRETQYF. The chain carries TRBV5-1 and TRBJ2-5; TRBD1 agrees at 8 bases. J was trimmed by 4 bases and V by 3 bases; bases with no gene match: 8. Looked up from germline, CDR1 is SGHRS and CDR2 is YFSETQ. The CDR3 runs to 15 residues.

This clonotype has ten or more counts. The rearrangement joins TRBV6-2 or TRBV6-3 to TRBJ2-5; D possibly corresponds to TRBD2 (5 bases). Trimming removed 5 bases from V and 1 base from J, with 8 bases in between. The CDR3 contains 13 residues. Per the germline V gene, CDR1 is MNHEY and CDR2 is SVGEGT. This chain's CDR3 is CASSRLLQETQYF. The CDR3 DNA follows: TGTGCCAGCAGTAGACTACTCCAAGAGACCCAGTACTTC.

This clonotype has just a few counts. J is TRBJ1-5 and V is TRBV2; TRBD1 agrees at 9 bases. Germline V CDR1 and CDR2: SNHLY, FYNNEI. V lost 8 bases to trimming and J lost 5 bases; unmatched junction nucleotides: 7. The CDR3 is 14 amino acids. CDR3 amino acids: CASCPGQGDQPQHF. CDR3 nucleotides: TGTGCCAGCTGCCCGGGACAGGGCGATCAGCCCCAGCATTTT.

This clonotype has more than one count but fewer than ten. The V call is TRBV2, the J call TRBJ2-3, with D perhaps matching TRBD1 or TRBD2 (5 bases each). This CDR3 comprises 12 residues. Looked up from germline, CDR1 is SNHLY and CDR2 is FYNNEI. V lost 10 bases and J lost 6, with 14 bases in between. CDR3 region: CATGPPGDTQYF. The CDR3 DNA reads as TGTGCCACGGGACCCCCTGGGGATACGCAGTATTTT.